The 26 T cell receptor beta chains given below trace back to one sample, sequenced in a study of blood T cell repertoires in COVID-19. The data were produced by immunoSEQ multiplex PCR, yet TCRdb's version contains in-frame clones alone and is incomplete. Of 89,000 or so clones listed, around 89% are singletons. Sequences were obtained from peripheral blood. These receptors originate from a man aged 50 to 60 with COVID-19, enrolled during active disease.

The chain has TRBV6-5 and TRBJ2-7, with D possibly TRBD1 on 7 matching bases. Trimming left V 6 bases short and J 0 bases short, with 12 bases between. Germline V gene sequence: CDR1 MNHEY, CDR2 SVGAGI. This CDR3 contains 14 residues. The chain's CDR3 is CASRRGQFSYEQYF. The CDR3 DNA reads as TGTGCCAGCAGGCGGGGACAGTTCTCCTACGAGCAGTACTTC.

The rearrangement joins TRBV6-5 to TRBJ1-3, with D hard to call. Germline loops: CDR1 MNHEY, CDR2 SVGAGI. V lost 8 bases and J 0 bases, leaving 5 bases between the germline ends. The CDR3 totals 12 residues. CDR3 residues: CASRDSGNTIYF. The CDR3 DNA follows: TGTGCCAGCCGGGACTCTGGAAACACCATATATTTT.

Remarks on this clone: Mismatch with germline at one junction end may stem from a read error. V is TRBV6-5 and J is TRBJ1-1; TRBD1 agrees at 7 bases. The germline gives CDR1 MNHEY, CDR2 SVGAGI. This CDR3 comprises 13 residues. This CDR3 is CASNRGTNTEAFF. The CDR3 DNA is TGTGCGAGCAACAGGGGCACGAACACTGAAGCTTTCTTT.

The chain is built from TRBV3-1 (or the pseudogene TRBV3-2) and TRBJ1-3; a possible D gene is TRBD1 (6 bases). Looked up from germline, CDR1 is LGHDT and CDR2 is YNNKEL (reference sequence). Between the trimmed V and J ends, which lost 3 bases and 2 bases, there was a span of 11 bases. There are 15 residues in the CDR3. CDR3 nucleotides: TGTGCCAGCAGCCAGATGGGGGCGGCTGGAAACACCATATATTTT. Protein product: CASSQMGAAGNTIYF.

This chain joins TRBV19 and TRBJ2-1; 14 bases line up with TRBD2. The V gene's germline CDR1 is LNHDA and CDR2 SQIVND (reference sequence). V lost 5 bases, J lost 7 bases, and 4 bases stayed unmatched. This CDR3 has 15 residues. The CDR3 nucleotides are TGTGCCAGTAGTCGACTAGCGGGGGGGCAGAATGAGCAGTTCTTC. As protein: CASSRLAGGQNEQFF.

The rearrangement uses TRBV19 and TRBJ2-7; 8 bases are shared with TRBD1. J lost 6 bases, V lost 5 bases, and 9 bases had no gene match. Looked up from germline, CDR1 is LNHDA and CDR2 is SQIVND (reference sequence). This CDR3 comprises 14 residues. The CDR3 DNA sequence: TGTGCCAGTAGTGCTGACAGGGGCTCTCTCGAGCAGTACTTC. Translated: CASSADRGSLEQYF.

V is TRBV5-5 and J is TRBJ1-3, with D possibly being TRBD1 (5 bases). V was shortened by 0 bases and J by 2 bases, with 12 bases between the two germline ends. The CDR3 spans 16 residues. In germline, CDR1 is SGHKS, CDR2 YYEKEE (reference sequence). The CDR3 coding sequence is TGTGCCAGCAGCTTGGAGCAGGGAAATCCTGGAAACACCATATATTTT. It translates to CASSLEQGNPGNTIYF.

The chain uses TRBV3-1 (or the pseudogene TRBV3-2) and TRBJ1-3; TRBD1 matches at 7 bases. With V trimmed by 8 bases and J by 0 bases, 4 bases remained unmatched. Germline CDR1 reads LGHDT; CDR2 reads YNNKEL (reference sequence). This CDR3 has 14 amino acids. CDR3 amino acids: CASEGQSSGNTIYF. CDR3 bases: TGTGCCAGCGAGGGACAGAGCTCTGGAAACACCATATATTTT.

This chain joins TRBV5-4 and TRBJ1-5, with TRBD1 identical over 9 bases. V trimming: 2 bases; J trimming: 4 bases; junction bases outside the gene matches: 1. CDR3 length: 14 residues. Germline CDR1 is SGHNT and CDR2 is YYREEE (reference sequence). The CDR3 coding sequence is TGTGCCAGCAGCTTACAGGGGGCAAATCAGCCCCAGCATTTT. Amino acids: CASSLQGANQPQHF.

This sequence joins TRBV28 and TRBJ2-7, with a possible D match to TRBD1 (6 bases). This CDR3 comprises 15 residues. Germline V gives CDR1 MDHEN, CDR2 SYDVKM. V lost 4 bases to trimming and J lost 4 bases, with 17 bases between them. CDR3 DNA sequence: TGTGCCAGCAGTTCCCTAAGACAGGACCCTTACGAGCAGTACTTC. This sequence encodes CASSSLRQDPYEQYF. The complete variable domain, with remaining parts taken from reference TRBV28 and TRBJ2-7, reads DVKVTQSSRYLVKRTGEKVFLECVQDMDHENMFWYRQDPGLGLRLIYFSYDVKMKEKGDIPEGYSVSREKKERFSLILESASTNQTSMYLCASSSLRQDPYEQYFGPGTRLTVT.

This rearrangement joins TRBV4-2 to TRBJ1-1, with D possibly matching TRBD1 (6 bases). From germline, CDR1 is LGHNA and CDR2 YNFKEQ. The germline V and J ends were trimmed by 3 bases and 4 bases, with 9 bases remaining between them. The CDR3 totals 13 residues. CDR3 in amino acids: CASSQGAITEAFF. CDR3 nucleotides: TGTGCCAGCAGCCAGGGGGCTATCACTGAAGCTTTCTTT.

The rearrangement uses TRBV11-3 and TRBJ1-1, with D maybe TRBD1 (5 bases). This CDR3 spans 13 amino acids. CDR1 SGHNT and CDR2 YENEEA come from the germline V gene. Trimming cost V 5 bases and J 4 bases, with 11 bases left between them. CDR3 protein: CASSKVGGTEAFF. The CDR3 DNA follows: TGTGCCAGCAGCAAGGTCGGGGGCACTGAAGCTTTCTTT.

This clone was picked up one time. This chain connects TRBV10-1 to TRBJ2-1; tentative D call: TRBD1 (5 bases). Germline values: CDR1 WNHNN, CDR2 SYGVQD (reference sequence). V was clipped by 0 bases and J by 5 bases, with 8 bases between them. The CDR3 length is 14 residues. The CDR3 loop reads CASSESGRDNEQFF. CDR3 DNA: TGCGCCAGCAGTGAGTCTGGCAGGGACAATGAGCAGTTCTTC.

This clone appeared once. This rearrangement joins TRBV7-3 to TRBJ2-2; 8 bases line up with TRBD1. With V trimmed by 5 bases and J by 1 base, 3 bases remained unmatched. The CDR3 loop spans 15 amino acids. Germline CDR1 and CDR2: SGHTA and FQGTGA. CDR3 in DNA: TGTGCCAGCAGCCGCGACAGGGGGAACACCGGGGAGCTGTTTTTT. It yields the protein CASSRDRGNTGELFF. The full variable domain, in which reference TRBV7-3 and TRBJ2-2 provide the parts outside the CDR3, is GAGVSQTPSNKVTEKGKYVELRCDPISGHTALYWYRQSLGQGPEFLIYFQGTGAADDSGLPNDRFFAVRPEGSVSTLKIQRTERGDSAVYLCASSRDRGNTGELFFGEGSRLTVL.

This chain connects TRBV7-2 to TRBJ1-3, with 11 bases identical to TRBD1. This CDR3 is 15 amino acids long. Germline lookup yields CDR1 SGHTA and CDR2 FQGNSA. The V gene end was trimmed by 5 bases and the J gene end by 4 bases; junction bases not matched to a gene: 4. This CDR3 reads CASSVGQGGGNTIYF. The CDR3 region has the DNA TGTGCCAGCAGCGTGGGACAGGGGGGGGGAAACACCATATATTTT.

CDR3: CASSVAGLAGGLNEQFF. The CDR3, as DNA: TGTGCCAGCAGCGTCGCCGGACTAGCGGGGGGGCTCAATGAGCAGTTCTTC. The J gene is TRBJ2-1, the V gene TRBV9, with TRBD2 identical over 15 bases. This CDR3 region has 17 residues. Per germline, CDR1 SGDLS and CDR2 YYNGEE. The J segment lost 6 bases and the V segment lost 2 bases, leaving 6 bases of the junction unmatched.

The rearrangement joins TRBV6-5 to TRBJ2-7; 7 bases align to TRBD2. This CDR3 is built from 14 residues. Trimming removed 5 bases from V and 5 bases from J; junction bases left unmatched: 9. Germline values: CDR1 MNHEY, CDR2 SVGAGI. CDR3 loop: CASSIRDYHHEQYF. The CDR3 DNA is TGTGCCAGCAGTATCCGGGACTACCATCACGAGCAGTACTTC.

This clone appeared once. The chain employs TRBV19 and TRBJ2-5; 7 bases are a match to TRBD1. The V gene's germline CDR1 is LNHDA and CDR2 SQIVND (reference sequence). The CDR3 runs to 14 residues. Unmatched junction bases numbered 9, after V lost 3 bases and J lost 8 bases. The CDR3 loop is CASSMGQRRYTQYF. The DNA of the CDR3 is TGTGCCAGTAGTATGGGACAGCGACGGTATACCCAGTACTTC.

The rearrangement uses TRBV11-2 and TRBJ1-5, with TRBD1 as a possible D gene (5 bases). The length of the CDR3 is 15 residues. Deletions cut 2 bases from V and 3 bases from J, with 11 bases between. Germline CDR1 is SGHAT and CDR2 is FQNNGV. CDR3 protein: CASSLMWGVNQPQHF. CDR3 nucleotide sequence: TGTGCCAGCAGCTTAATGTGGGGGGTCAATCAGCCCCAGCATTTT. Complete variable domain (other parts from reference TRBV11-2 and TRBJ1-5): EAGVAQSPRYKIIEKRQSVAFWCNPISGHATLYWYQQILGQGPKLLIQFQNNGVVDDSQLPKDRFSAERLKGVDSTLKIQPAKLEDSAVYLCASSLMWGVNQPQHFGDGTRLSIL.

The chain joins TRBV3-1 (or the pseudogene TRBV3-2) to TRBJ2-1, with 8 bases fitting TRBD1. V shed 6 bases and J 0 bases; nucleotides not matched to a gene: 7. The length of the CDR3 is 16 residues. Germline V gene lookup returns CDR1 LGHDT and CDR2 YNNKEL (reference sequence). CDR3 protein: CASRDRQGRSYNEQFF. CDR3 bases: TGTGCCAGCAGAGATAGACAGGGGCGCTCCTACAATGAGCAGTTCTTC.

Notes on this clone: At one of its ends the junction is not consistent with the germline gene, which may arise from a read error. This chain connects TRBV5-4 to TRBJ1-4; TRBD1 is a possible D gene (6 bases). The germline V gene encodes CDR1 SGHNT and CDR2 YYREEE (reference sequence). This CDR3 contains 15 residues. CDR3 protein: CASRKAGTTNEKLFF. Written as DNA, the CDR3 is TGTGCCAGCAGAAAAGCCGGGACAACAAATGAAAAACTGTTTTTT.

The chain has TRBV10-3 and TRBJ2-7; 14 bases align to TRBD2. Germline CDR1 ENHRY, CDR2 SYGVKD. CDR3 length: 15 residues. The V and J ends lost 6 bases and 6 bases, in that order; junction bases with no gene match: 7. The CDR3 reads CAIRTSGGAGSEQYF. The CDR3 DNA is TGTGCCATCAGGACTAGCGGGGGGGCAGGGTCCGAGCAGTACTTC.

The gene calls are TRBV28 and TRBJ2-7; TRBD2 matches at 8 bases. J was trimmed by 7 bases and V by 5 bases; bases with no gene match: 13. CDR1 is MDHEN, CDR2 SYDVKM, per germline. The CDR3 is 15 residues long. In nucleotides, the CDR3 is TGTGCCAGCAGTACCCACGGGAGGGGTACTTGGGAGCAGTACTTC. This encodes CASSTHGRGTWEQYF. Filled out from reference TRBV28 and TRBJ2-7, the complete variable domain reads DVKVTQSSRYLVKRTGEKVFLECVQDMDHENMFWYRQDPGLGLRLIYFSYDVKMKEKGDIPEGYSVSREKKERFSLILESASTNQTSMYLCASSTHGRGTWEQYFGPGTRLTVT.

The gene calls are TRBV9 and TRBJ2-3; 10 bases align to TRBD1. Germline loops: CDR1 SGDLS, CDR2 YYNGEE. The V and J ends lost 5 bases and 2 bases, in that order; junction bases with no gene match: 5. The CDR3 is made up of 15 amino acids. Written as DNA, the CDR3 is TGTGCCAGCAGACCGGGACAGGGGATCACAGATACGCAGTATTTT. It specifies CASRPGQGITDTQYF. Variable domain in full (rest from reference TRBV9 and TRBJ2-3): DSGVTQTPKHLITATGQRVTLRCSPRSGDLSVYWYQQSLDQGLQFLIQYYNGEERAKGNILERFSAQQFPDLHSELNLSSLELGDSALYFCASRPGQGITDTQYFGPGTRLTVL.

The rearrangement uses TRBV11-3 and TRBJ2-1; tentative D call: TRBD1 (5 bases). V lost 2 bases, J lost 2 bases, and 10 bases lay in between. CDR1 is SGHNT and CDR2 is YENEEA in the germline V gene. The CDR3 runs 15 residues. CDR3 DNA: TGTGCCAGCAGCTTAAATCAGGGCCCCTACAATGAGCAGTTCTTC. It specifies CASSLNQGPYNEQFF.

This clone appeared a single time. This chain uses TRBV6-4 with TRBJ2-3, with 12 bases aligning to TRBD2. V was clipped by 5 bases and J by 4 bases; unmatched bases: 4. Germline assignment: CDR1 MRHNA and CDR2 SNTAGT. The CDR3 runs 15 residues. CDR3: CASSQTSGGADTQYF. In DNA form, the CDR3 reads TGTGCCAGCAGTCAGACTAGCGGGGGCGCAGATACGCAGTATTTT.